Listed below are T cell receptor beta chains from one sample, sequenced in a study of PD-L1 blockade in urothelial cancer. TCRdb keeps only in-frame clones here, not all; method: immunoSEQ multiplex PCR. The sample has over 100,000 clones, roughly 83% seen once. The material sequenced was PBMCs, taken around atezolizumab (anti-PD-L1) treatment. These receptor sequences come from a man aged 45 to 65 with urothelial cancer. Both conserved end residues are part of each CDR3. Some rows have no size entry. The others give once, few or many, or a class for an expanded clone.

CDR3 length	J gene	V gene	clone size	CDR3 protein
16	TRBJ2-1	TRBV10-1	-	CASSTKQTGLYGEQFF
16	TRBJ2-3	TRBV5-6	-	CASSRYELTGTDTQYF
17	TRBJ2-1	TRBV19	-	CASSMTKLSYSYNEQFF
14	TRBJ2-1	TRBV19	-	CASRDGTSNNEQFF
16	TRBJ2-5	TRBV15	few	CATSRGLQSRDETQYF
15	TRBJ1-3	TRBV15	-	CATSSSAVSGNTIYF
14	TRBJ2-7	TRBV9	-	CASSVGLASYEQYF
15	TRBJ2-3	TRBV9	-	CASSSRTSGADTQYF
11	TRBJ2-7	TRBV28	-	CASSRSYEQYF
12	TRBJ1-2	TRBV10-1	-	CRPRYSNYGYTF
14	TRBJ2-5	TRBV5-1	-	CASSLLAYQETQYF
15	TRBJ2-1	TRBV19	-	CASARATSGYNEQFF
16	TRBJ2-1	TRBV9	-	CASSQRGTSGSNEQFF
14	TRBJ2-5	TRBV15	-	CATSRHRAQETQYF
13	TRBJ1-6	TRBV13	once	CASSQAYNSPLHF
14	TRBJ2-3	TRBV18	-	CASSSRDRGNTQYF
14	TRBJ2-3	TRBV5-1	-	CASRGLAVTDTQYF
14	TRBJ1-2	TRBV9	-	CASSEQQGGYGYTF
18	TRBJ2-3	TRBV30	-	CAWSAIPFLGGEGDTQYF
14	TRBJ2-3	TRBV9	-	CASSVDSFTDTQYF
14	TRBJ2-4	TRBV6-6	-	CASSRVGRENIQYF
15	TRBJ2-1	TRBV4-1	-	CASSPGLGRYNEQFF
14	TRBJ2-3	TRBV11-1	-	CASSLSPSADTQYF
15	TRBJ1-6	TRBV27	-	CASSPQGLGNSPLHF
13	TRBJ2-7	TRBV5-1	-	CASSSSQAYEQYF
16	TRBJ1-1	TRBV27	-	CASSLYGPHMNTEAFF
15	TRBJ1-6	TRBV7-8	once	CASSLGDGVGSPLHF
12	TRBJ2-7	TRBV15	-	CATSRAGNEQYF
15	TRBJ2-4	TRBV28	-	CASSPRGTTKNIQYF
14	TRBJ1-2	TRBV5-4	-	CASSEIQGSYGYTF
15	TRBJ2-1	TRBV5-4	medium-sized	CASSLRGQGTHEQFF
16	TRBJ2-1	TRBV28	-	CASSLLSSGQGVRQFF
17	TRBJ2-1	TRBV5-1	-	CASSLDSGRASGNEQFF
15	TRBJ2-7	TRBV18	once	CASSPLGSGDYEQYF
14	TRBJ2-1	TRBV4-1	-	CASSQDPSSNEQFF